Below, 29 T cell receptor beta chains from the same sample are listed, as sequenced in a study of OX40 agonist ivuxolimab in advanced cancers. Here immunoSEQ multiplex PCR was the method, and the copy in TCRdb shows in-frame clones only, minus some. This sample has approximately 17,000 clones; roughly 86% occur once, and the top ten carry 0.6% to 0.7%. The sequencing used CD4+ or CD8+ T cells sorted from blood, collected in a trial of the OX40 agonist ivuxolimab. The receptors derive from an adult with an advanced solid tumor such as melanoma, head and neck, liver or kidney cancer.

This chain connects TRBV10-3 to TRBJ1-2; 9 positions match TRBD1. The V gene's germline CDR1 is ENHRY and CDR2 SYGVKD. V dropped 10 bases and J dropped 2; count of bases not matched to a gene: 2. This CDR3 has 12 amino acids. CDR3 loop: CATGQGNYGYTF. The DNA of the CDR3 is TGTGCCACCGGACAGGGGAACTATGGCTACACCTTC.

This clone appeared once. The chain uses TRBV29-1 and TRBJ1-1; D is possibly TRBD1 (5 bases). V lost 8 bases and J 0 bases, leaving 10 bases between the germline ends. Germline V CDR1 and CDR2: SQVTM, ANQGSEA. CDR3 length: 12 amino acids. The CDR3 here is CSSGTLNTEAFF. DNA of the CDR3: TGCAGCTCTGGGACCTTGAACACTGAAGCTTTCTTT.

The chain employs TRBV6-5 and TRBJ1-1; 12 nucleotides match TRBD1. Germline CDR1 and CDR2: MNHEY and SVGAGI. The CDR3 has 15 residues. After removal of 0 bases from V and 5 bases from J, the junction contained 1 base not matched to a gene. The CDR3 bases are TGTGCCAGCAGTTACTCGGGACAGGGGGCGACTGAAGCTTTCTTT. The encoded protein is CASSYSGQGATEAFF.

The rearrangement joins TRBV6-6 to TRBJ1-3; tentative D call: TRBD1 (5 bases). The ends were cut back, 8 bases at V and 0 bases at J, with 17 bases in the middle. The CDR3 contains 16 residues. Per the germline V gene, CDR1 is MNHNY and CDR2 is SVGAGI (reference sequence). The CDR3 DNA follows: TGTGCCAGCTCACTAGACAGTTTCGACTCTGGAAACACCATATATTTT. Its translation is CASSLDSFDSGNTIYF.

The chain joins TRBV7-9 to TRBJ1-2; D is unresolved. Trimming took 8 bases from V and 7 from J, leaving 23 bases between them. The germline V gene has CDR1 SEHNR and CDR2 FQNEAQ (reference sequence). The CDR3 runs 15 residues. CDR3 nucleotide sequence: TGTGCCAGCGCGTACGACGGAGATGCCGCGAGTGGCTACACCTTC. Its protein product is CASAYDGDAASGYTF.

The chain joins TRBV20-1 to TRBJ2-5; D not resolved. Germline CDR1 is DFQATT and CDR2 is SNEGSKA (reference sequence). The CDR3 consists of 11 residues. V was clipped by 8 bases and J by 0 bases, with 7 bases between them. CDR3 bases: TGCAGTCGGTCCAACCAAGAGACCCAGTACTTC. Translated: CSRSNQETQYF.

The gene calls are TRBV18 and TRBJ2-3, with D tentatively TRBD1 (5 bases). The CDR3 extends over 11 amino acids. V shed 4 bases and J shed 12 bases, with 11 bases lying between them. In germline, CDR1 is KGHSH, CDR2 LQKENI. The CDR3 DNA follows: TGTGCCAGCTCACAACCGGACAAACAGTATTTT. Amino acid sequence: CASSQPDKQYF. The entire variable domain, with the rest obtained from reference TRBV18 and TRBJ2-3, is as follows: NAGVMQNPRHLVRRRGQEARLRCSPMKGHSHVYWYRQLPEEGLKFMVYLQKENIIDESGMPKERFSAEFPKEGPSILRIQQVVRGDSAAYFCASSQPDKQYFGPGTRLTVL.

V is TRBV7-8 and J is TRBJ1-6; D is perhaps TRBD1 (6 bases). The ends were cut back, 1 base at V and 4 bases at J, with 14 bases in the middle. Germline V gene data show CDR1 as SGHVS and CDR2 as FQNEAQ. CDR3 length: 17 amino acids. The CDR3: CASSLGGGRGYNSPLHF. CDR3 DNA: TGTGCCAGCAGCTTAGGTGGAGGGAGGGGGTATAATTCACCCCTCCACTTT.

The chain joins TRBV30 to TRBJ1-1; the D is unclear. Trimming removed 2 bases from V and 7 bases from J, with 11 bases in between. Germline V gene data show CDR1 as GTSNPN and CDR2 as SVGIG (reference sequence). The CDR3 contains 12 residues. The chain's CDR3 is CAWSRTWGEAFF. CDR3 nucleotide sequence: TGTGCCTGGAGTCGTACATGGGGTGAAGCTTTCTTT.

The count of this clone is one. The V call is TRBV4-1, the J call TRBJ2-5, with TRBD2 matching 12 bases. Trimming removed 5 bases from V and 4 bases from J; junction bases left unmatched: 26. The CDR3 length is 22 residues. Germline CDR1 is MGHRA and CDR2 is YSYEKL. The CDR3, as DNA: TGCGCCAGCAGCAGCCCCCCCCTAGCGGGAGGGCCCGGTATCCGAAAGGGAGAGACCCAGTACTTC. Amino acid sequence: CASSSPPLAGGPGIRKGETQYF.

The chain carries TRBV30 and TRBJ2-1; D is possibly TRBD2 (6 bases). This CDR3 has 14 residues. V was clipped by 2 bases and J by 4 bases, with 12 bases between them. CDR1 GTSNPN and CDR2 SVGIG come from the germline V gene (reference sequence). CDR3 DNA: TGTGCCTGGAGTCCTACGAGCGGGTACAATGAGCAGTTCTTC. Translation gives CAWSPTSGYNEQFF.

V and J are TRBV5-4 and TRBJ2-7; 13 bases map to TRBD2. There are 17 residues in the CDR3. Germline-derived CDR1 and CDR2 are SGHNT and YYREEE (reference sequence). Germline trimming cut 3 bases from V and 6 bases from J; bases unmatched to any gene: 12. CDR3 loop: CASSSGLAGIFGAEQYF. In DNA, the CDR3 is TGTGCCAGCAGCTCGGGACTAGCGGGGATCTTTGGGGCCGAGCAGTACTTC.

The CDR3 region is CASSSWGQYSTGELFF. The CDR3 bases are TGTGCCAGCAGCTCGTGGGGACAGTACTCAACCGGGGAGCTGTTTTTT. V and J are TRBV5-4 and TRBJ2-2; 7 bases line up with TRBD1. Germline lookup yields CDR1 SGHNT and CDR2 YYREEE (reference sequence). The junction had 10 bases not matched to a gene; V was cut back by 3 bases and J by 5 bases. This CDR3 is built from 16 residues.

The DNA for the CDR3 is TGTGCCTGGAATGGAGGGCCCAGCTACAGCGATACGCAGTATTTT. It is translated as CAWNGGPSYSDTQYF. V and J are TRBV30 and TRBJ2-3; perhaps TRBD2 as D (6 bases). The V end was cut by 4 bases, the J end by 6 bases, with 20 bases between. The CDR3 spans 15 residues. CDR1 is GTSNPN, CDR2 SVGIG, per germline (reference sequence). Drawing the rest from reference TRBV30 and TRBJ2-3, the complete variable domain is SQTIHQWPATLVQPVGSPLSLECTVEGTSNPNLYWYRQAAGRGLQLLFYSVGIGQISSEVPQNLSASRPQDRQFILSSKKLLLSDSGFYLCAWNGGPSYSDTQYFGPGTRLTVL.

The rearrangement links TRBV5-1 to TRBJ1-3; D unclear. The CDR3 runs 12 residues. Germline values: CDR1 SGHRS, CDR2 YFSETQ. Trimming stripped 0 bases from V and 4 bases from J, with 2 bases between. This CDR3 reads CASSLGGNTIYF. CDR3 sequence (DNA): TGCGCCAGCAGCTTGGGAGGAAACACCATATATTTT.

The chain recombines TRBV5-6 with TRBJ1-4; D gene unclear. The V gene's germline CDR1 is SGHDT and CDR2 YYEEEE. Between the trimmed V and J ends, which lost 4 bases and 1 base, there was a span of 11 bases. The CDR3 covers 15 residues. CDR3: CASSQGWGTNEKLFF. CDR3 coding DNA: TGTGCCAGCAGCCAAGGATGGGGAACTAATGAAAAACTGTTTTTT. Full variable domain (remainder filled in from reference TRBV5-6 and TRBJ1-4): DAGVTQSPTHLIKTRGQQVTLRCSPKSGHDTVSWYQQALGQGPQFIFQYYEEEERQRGNFPDRFSGHQFPNYSSELNVNALLLGDSALYLCASSQGWGTNEKLFFGSGTQLSVL.

The chain employs TRBV5-6 and TRBJ1-1; D gene ambiguous. This CDR3 comprises 16 residues. Trimming removed 4 bases at V and 2 bases at J, with 18 bases between. CDR1 and CDR2 (germline): SGHDT, YYEEEE. CDR3 loop: CASSNAETRLNTEAFF. The CDR3 DNA is TGTGCCAGCAGCAACGCAGAAACCAGATTAAACACTGAAGCTTTCTTT.

The rearrangement links TRBV18 to TRBJ1-1; D is possibly TRBD1 (6 bases). The CDR3 runs 15 residues. CDR1 KGHSH and CDR2 LQKENI come from the germline V gene. V was trimmed by 1 base and J by 1 base, leaving 10 bases between them. CDR3 DNA sequence: TGTGCCAGCTCACCACAAGGACAGCGGAACACTGAAGCTTTCTTT. As protein: CASSPQGQRNTEAFF. Complete variable domain (other parts from reference TRBV18 and TRBJ1-1): NAGVMQNPRHLVRRRGQEARLRCSPMKGHSHVYWYRQLPEEGLKFMVYLQKENIIDESGMPKERFSAEFPKEGPSILRIQQVVRGDSAAYFCASSPQGQRNTEAFFGQGTRLTVV.

The chain employs TRBV5-1 and TRBJ2-3; D not certain. Germline lookup yields CDR1 SGHRS and CDR2 YFSETQ. Trimming stripped 1 base from V and 6 bases from J, with 12 bases between. This CDR3 region has 14 residues. The CDR3 loop is CASSLHPGSDTQYF. The CDR3 region has the DNA TGCGCCAGCAGCTTGCACCCGGGTTCCGATACGCAGTATTTT.

The rearrangement joins TRBV19 to TRBJ1-2, with D hard to call. In germline, CDR1 is LNHDA, CDR2 SQIVND (reference sequence). The CDR3 is made up of 13 amino acids. The ends were cut back, 6 bases at V and 4 bases at J, with 12 bases in the middle. CDR3 bases: TGTGCCAGTAGCATCGGGCGCGGCTATGGCTACACCTTC. This translates into CASSIGRGYGYTF. The complete variable domain, with remaining parts taken from reference TRBV19 and TRBJ1-2, reads DGGITQSPKYLFRKEGQNVTLSCEQNLNHDAMYWYRQDPGQGLRLIYYSQIVNDFQKGDIAEGYSVSREKKESFPLTVTSAQKNPTAFYLCASSIGRGYGYTFGSGTRLTVV.

The chain recombines TRBV7-8 with TRBJ1-2; unclear D gene. This CDR3 has 14 amino acids. Germline V CDR1 and CDR2: SGHVS, FQNEAQ. V shed 5 bases and J shed 4 bases, with 14 bases lying between them. The chain's CDR3 is CASSPAGGPYGYTF. CDR3 nucleotide sequence: TGTGCCAGCAGCCCCGCGGGAGGGCCCTATGGCTACACCTTC.

As to this clone: Germline and junction disagree at one end, which may indicate a read error. This chain connects TRBV29-1 to TRBJ2-7; D not resolved. CDR3 length equals 13 residues. Germline loops: CDR1 SQVTM, CDR2 ANQGSEA. This CDR3 reads CNVVSQSSYEQYF. DNA for the CDR3: TGCAACGTTGTAAGTCAGAGCTCCTACGAGCAGTACTTC.

Turning to this clone: One end of the junction fails to match germline, which may point to a read error. The chain recombines TRBV5-1 with TRBJ2-5; D not certain. The J call is in doubt because the DNA end fits TRBJ2-7 better. CDR1 is SGHRS, CDR2 YFSETQ, per germline. The CDR3 contains 14 residues. The chain's CDR3 is CASGLSRATYEQYF. CDR3 in DNA: TGCGCCAGCGGCTTGAGTAGGGCAACCTACGAGCAGTACTTC.

This clone was recorded only once. The chain employs TRBV6-1 and TRBJ2-3; D not resolved. The germline V gene has CDR1 MNHNS and CDR2 SASEGT. There are 14 residues in the CDR3. Deletions cut 8 bases from V and 4 bases from J, with 16 bases between. Here the CDR3 reads CASEEYITPDTQYF. In DNA, the CDR3 is TGTGCCAGCGAGGAGTACATAACCCCAGATACGCAGTATTTT.

This chain joins TRBV7-2 and TRBJ1-4, with no clear D. V dropped 5 bases and J dropped 7 bases, with 8 bases sitting between them. Looked up from germline, CDR1 is SGHTA and CDR2 is FQGNSA. This CDR3 spans 12 amino acids. In DNA, the CDR3 is TGTGCCAGCAGCCCCCGGAGTGAAAAACTGTTTTTT. Protein: CASSPRSEKLFF.

The sample holds a few counts of this clone. The chain combines TRBV5-4 with TRBJ1-1, with 10 bases lining up with TRBD1. The CDR3 covers 15 residues. The ends lost 4 bases at V and 4 bases at J; junction bases unmatched: 7. CDR1 is SGHNT, CDR2 YYREEE, per germline (reference sequence). The CDR3 loop reads CASSHRQGARTEAFF. The CDR3 bases are TGTGCCAGCAGCCATAGACAGGGGGCGCGCACTGAAGCTTTCTTT.

The J gene is TRBJ2-7, the V gene TRBV6-6, with a tentative D call TRBD1 (5 bases). There are 13 residues in the CDR3. Looked up from germline, CDR1 is MNHNY and CDR2 is SVGAGI (reference sequence). V was pared by 6 bases and J by 3 bases, with 12 bases between. This CDR3 reads CASRGAHLYEQYF. DNA for the CDR3: TGTGCCAGCAGAGGGGCTCACCTCTACGAGCAGTACTTC.

The gene calls are TRBV11-3 and TRBJ2-2; D is possibly TRBD1 (5 bases). The V gene lost 0 bases and the J gene lost 6 bases, with 5 bases spanning the gap. The germline V gene has CDR1 SGHNT and CDR2 YENEEA. The CDR3 has 13 amino acids. The CDR3 sequence: CASSLDRAGELFF. CDR3 bases: TGTGCCAGCAGCTTAGACAGGGCCGGGGAGCTGTTTTTT.

The chain links TRBV9 to TRBJ1-1; D unresolved. From germline, CDR1 is SGDLS and CDR2 YYNGEE. V was clipped by 0 bases and J by 4 bases, with 13 bases between them. The CDR3 spans 15 residues. The CDR3 loop reads CASSVVVYRGTEAFF. CDR3 DNA: TGTGCCAGCAGCGTAGTTGTTTACCGGGGCACTGAAGCTTTCTTT.